This T cell receptor (beta chain) originates from a study of OX40 agonist ivuxolimab in advanced cancers. Here immunoSEQ multiplex PCR was the method, and the copy in TCRdb shows in-frame clones only, minus some. The sample contains under 70,000 clones, 86% of which appear only once. The CDR3 loop spans 15 amino acids. The germline CDR1 and CDR2 sequences are SGHTA and FQGNSA. J was trimmed by 3 bases and V by 3 bases; bases with no gene match: 3. The gene calls are TRBV7-2 and TRBJ1-5; TRBD1 matches 9 bases. This clonotype originated in an adult with an advanced solid tumor such as melanoma, head and neck, liver or kidney cancer. The sequences come from CD4+ or CD8+ T cells sorted from blood, collected in a trial of the OX40 agonist ivuxolimab. CDR3 bases: TGTGCCAGCAGCTTGGACAGGGGAGACAATCAGCCCCAGCATTTT. Translating it yields CASSLDRGDNQPQHF.